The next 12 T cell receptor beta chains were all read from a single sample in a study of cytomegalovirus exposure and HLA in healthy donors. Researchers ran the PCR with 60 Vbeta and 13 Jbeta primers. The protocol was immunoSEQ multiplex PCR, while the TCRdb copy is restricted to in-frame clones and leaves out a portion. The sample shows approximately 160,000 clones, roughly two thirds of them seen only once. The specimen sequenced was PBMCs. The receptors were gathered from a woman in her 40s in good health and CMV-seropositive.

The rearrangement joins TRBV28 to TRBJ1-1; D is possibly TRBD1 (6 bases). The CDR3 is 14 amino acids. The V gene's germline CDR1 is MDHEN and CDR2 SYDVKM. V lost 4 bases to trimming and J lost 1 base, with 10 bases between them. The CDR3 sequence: CASSSTGSNTEAFF. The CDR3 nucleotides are TGTGCCAGCAGTTCCACAGGGTCGAACACTGAAGCTTTCTTT.

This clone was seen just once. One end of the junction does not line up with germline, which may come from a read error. As DNA, the CDR3 is TGTGCCAGCAGTTACATTGGGGGGGAACCCTATGGCTACCCCTTC. Its protein is CASSYIGGEPYGYPF. V gene TRBV6-5 combines with J gene TRBJ1-2; possible D gene TRBD1, 5 bases. CDR1 is MNHEY, CDR2 SVGAGI, per germline. The CDR3 covers 15 residues.

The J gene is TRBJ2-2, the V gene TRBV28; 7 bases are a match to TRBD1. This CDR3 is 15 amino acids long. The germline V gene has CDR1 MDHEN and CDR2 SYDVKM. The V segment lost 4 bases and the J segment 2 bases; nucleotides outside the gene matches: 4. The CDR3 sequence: CASSSVGGNTGELFF. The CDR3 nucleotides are TGTGCCAGCAGTTCGGTAGGGGGCAACACCGGGGAGCTGTTTTTT.

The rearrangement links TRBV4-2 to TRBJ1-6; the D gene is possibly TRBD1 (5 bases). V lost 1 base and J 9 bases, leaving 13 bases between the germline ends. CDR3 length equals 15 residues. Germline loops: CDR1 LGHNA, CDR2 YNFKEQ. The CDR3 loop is CASSQVSGLRSPLHF. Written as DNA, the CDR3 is TGTGCCAGCAGCCAAGTCTCGGGACTCCGTTCACCCCTCCACTTT.

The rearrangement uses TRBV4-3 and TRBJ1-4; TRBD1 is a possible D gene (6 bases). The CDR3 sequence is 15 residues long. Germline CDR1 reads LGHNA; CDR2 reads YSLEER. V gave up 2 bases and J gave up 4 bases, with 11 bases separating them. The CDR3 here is CASSQRGGVNEKLFF. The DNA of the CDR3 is TGCGCCAGCAGCCAAAGAGGGGGGGTTAATGAAAAACTGTTTTTT.

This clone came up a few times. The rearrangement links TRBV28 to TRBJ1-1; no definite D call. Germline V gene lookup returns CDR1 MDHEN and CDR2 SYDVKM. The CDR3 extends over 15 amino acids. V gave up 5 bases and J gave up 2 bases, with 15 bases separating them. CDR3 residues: CASSDAGEANTEAFF. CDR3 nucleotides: TGTGCCAGCAGTGACGCCGGGGAAGCCAACACTGAAGCTTTCTTT.

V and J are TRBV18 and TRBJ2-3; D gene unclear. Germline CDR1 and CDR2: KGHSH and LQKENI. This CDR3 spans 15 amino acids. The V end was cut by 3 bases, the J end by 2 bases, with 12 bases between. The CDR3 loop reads CASSPPTVLTDTQYF. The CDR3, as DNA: TGTGCCAGCTCACCCCCTACCGTGCTCACAGATACGCAGTATTTT. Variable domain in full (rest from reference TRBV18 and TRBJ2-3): NAGVMQNPRHLVRRRGQEARLRCSPMKGHSHVYWYRQLPEEGLKFMVYLQKENIIDESGMPKERFSAEFPKEGPSILRIQQVVRGDSAAYFCASSPPTVLTDTQYFGPGTRLTVL.

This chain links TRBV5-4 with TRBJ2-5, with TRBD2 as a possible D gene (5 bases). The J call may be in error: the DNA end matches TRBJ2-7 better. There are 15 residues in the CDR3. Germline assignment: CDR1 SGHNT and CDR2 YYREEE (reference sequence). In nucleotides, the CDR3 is TGTGCCAGCAGCTTGGGGACTGTCAGCTCCTACGAGCAGTACTTC. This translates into CASSLGTVSSYEQYF.

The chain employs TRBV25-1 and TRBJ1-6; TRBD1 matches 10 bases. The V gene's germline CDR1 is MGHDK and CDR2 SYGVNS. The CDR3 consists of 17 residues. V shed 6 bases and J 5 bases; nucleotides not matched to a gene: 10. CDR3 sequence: CASSDRDRGGNNSPLHF. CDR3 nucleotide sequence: TGTGCCAGCAGCGACCGGGACAGGGGAGGGAATAATTCACCCCTCCACTTT. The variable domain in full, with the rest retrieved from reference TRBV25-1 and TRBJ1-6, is EADIYQTPRYLVIGTGKKITLECSQTMGHDKMYWYQQDPGMELHLIHYSYGVNSTEKGDLSSESTVSRIRTEHFPLTLESARPSHTSQYLCASSDRDRGGNNSPLHFGNGTRLTVT.

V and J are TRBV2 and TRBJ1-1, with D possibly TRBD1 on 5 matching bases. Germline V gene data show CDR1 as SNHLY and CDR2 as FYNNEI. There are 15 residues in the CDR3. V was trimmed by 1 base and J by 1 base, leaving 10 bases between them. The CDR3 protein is CASSEEGSENTEAFF. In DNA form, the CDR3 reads TGTGCCAGCAGTGAAGAGGGGTCGGAGAACACTGAAGCTTTCTTT.

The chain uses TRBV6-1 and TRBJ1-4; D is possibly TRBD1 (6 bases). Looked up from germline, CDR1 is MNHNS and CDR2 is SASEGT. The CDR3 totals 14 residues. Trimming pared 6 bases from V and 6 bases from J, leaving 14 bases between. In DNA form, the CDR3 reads TGTGCCAGCAGGCCCCTACAGGGTCATGAAAAACTGTTTTTT. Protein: CASRPLQGHEKLFF.

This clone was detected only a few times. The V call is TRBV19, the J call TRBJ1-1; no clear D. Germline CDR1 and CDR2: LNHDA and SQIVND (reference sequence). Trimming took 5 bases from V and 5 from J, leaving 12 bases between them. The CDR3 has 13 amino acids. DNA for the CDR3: TGTGCCAGTAGTTATCCGGGAGGGACTGAAGCTTTCTTT. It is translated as CASSYPGGTEAFF.